This T cell receptor beta chain originates from a study of regulatory T cells in long-lasting Graves disease. Time point indicated: persistent/refractory GD, antithyroid drugs over 5 years with positive TRAb. After RNA was extracted from PBMCs, the TCR library was made from it. A blood draw put around 9.1 milliliters of peripheral blood into EDTA tubes. Libraries of TCR beta came from iRepertoire HTBI primers plus Arm-PCR of CDR3 regions. TCRdb fed the multiplex PCR reads into MiXCR, producing one record per CDR3 protein. This table has around 460,000 distinct CDR3 sequences, approximately 23% appearing once. General study findings and limits: Those with persistent Graves' had less TCR diversity than newly diagnosed patients.

As regards this clonotype: What it binds is unknown.

This TCR came from a female donor with Graves disease. This specimen was peripheral blood mononuclear cells (PBMCs), taken when the disease was refractory, from a patient treated with antithyroid drugs.

CDR3 bases: TGTGCCAGCAGTTTAGGAGTAACTGGAAACACCATATATTTT. It is translated as CASSLGVTGNTIYF. This sequence joins TRBV12-3 or TRBV12-4 and TRBJ1-3; D uncertain. The CDR3 runs to 14 residues. V was shortened by 1 base and J by 2 bases, with 6 bases between the two germline ends.